The 22 T cell receptor beta chains below come from one sample, sequenced in a study of T cell responses to AZD1222 COVID-19 vaccine. Repertoires were generated with immunoSEQ multiplex PCR, while TCRdb's copy carries only in-frame clones and drops some. The sample shows 100,000 to 150,000 clones, around nine tenths of them seen only once. Here the sequenced sample was peripheral blood, taken on day 0 of AZD1222 vaccination. The source of these receptors is an adult in good health.

The gene calls are TRBV6-5 and TRBJ1-3; D unclear. The CDR3 is made up of 11 amino acids. Germline V gives CDR1 MNHEY, CDR2 SVGAGI. Trimming cost V 8 bases and J 9 bases, with 11 bases left between them. Here the CDR3 reads CASHDRGTIYF. CDR3 bases: TGTGCCAGCCATGACCGAGGCACCATATATTTT.

This rearrangement joins TRBV5-4 to TRBJ1-2; 8 nucleotides match TRBD1. Per the germline V gene, CDR1 is SGHNT and CDR2 is YYREEE (reference sequence). The CDR3 contains 15 residues. V was clipped by 4 bases and J by 6 bases; unmatched bases: 11. CDR3 in amino acids: CASSADRGERDGYTF. In DNA form, the CDR3 reads TGTGCCAGCAGCGCAGACAGGGGAGAACGGGATGGCTACACCTTC.

This chain links TRBV6-5 with TRBJ1-5, with a weak D call TRBD1 (5 bases). Trimming pared 3 bases from V and 7 bases from J, leaving 16 bases between. This CDR3 contains 15 residues. Germline lookup yields CDR1 MNHEY and CDR2 SVGAGI. CDR3 bases: TGTGCCAGCAGTTATAGAGGGGAGATAGGGCAGCCCCAGCATTTT. Translated: CASSYRGEIGQPQHF.

The chain employs TRBV29-1 and TRBJ1-1; tentative D call: TRBD1 (6 bases). CDR1 is SQVTM and CDR2 is ANQGSEA in the germline V gene. This CDR3 is built from 12 residues. Trimming pared 6 bases from V and 4 bases from J, leaving 12 bases between. For the CDR3, the DNA is TGCAGCGTCGAGGGGGTGGGCACTGAAGCTTTCTTT. Amino acids: CSVEGVGTEAFF.

The CDR3 reads CASSIGGNTIYF. The CDR3 DNA is TGTGCCAGCAGTATCGGGGGAAACACCATATATTTT. The gene calls are TRBV12-3 or TRBV12-4 and TRBJ1-3; D gene ambiguous. CDR3 size: 12 residues. V lost 5 bases to trimming and J lost 4 bases, with 6 bases between them.

The chain recombines TRBV6-1 with TRBJ1-3; D remains unclear. The CDR3 totals 18 residues. Germline V CDR1 and CDR2: MNHNS, SASEGT. V lost 4 bases and J 0 bases, leaving 19 bases between the germline ends. The CDR3 DNA sequence: TGTGCCAGCAGTGCTGCGGTAAGGCAGTCTTTCTCTGGAAACACCATATATTTT. It is translated as CASSAAVRQSFSGNTIYF.

This chain joins TRBV2 and TRBJ2-3, with 15 bases that match TRBD2. This CDR3 has 19 amino acids. Germline-derived CDR1 and CDR2 are SNHLY and FYNNEI. V gave up 5 bases and J gave up 2 bases; unmatched junction bases: 11. The CDR3 nucleotides are TGTGCCAGCAGTCCCGGGACTAGCGGGGGGCTCCCTAACACAGATACGCAGTATTTT. Protein sequence: CASSPGTSGGLPNTDTQYF.

The chain is built from TRBV12-5 and TRBJ1-2, with D possibly matching TRBD1 (5 bases). Germline assignment: CDR1 LGHNT and CDR2 FRNRAP. The CDR3 extends over 13 amino acids. V was shortened by 6 bases and J by 3 bases, with 11 bases between the two germline ends. The CDR3 bases are TGTGCTAGTGGCCTCGGGACGGACTATGGCTACACCTTC. Translating gives CASGLGTDYGYTF.

This sequence joins TRBV3-1 (or the pseudogene TRBV3-2) and TRBJ2-3; tentatively, D is TRBD2 (6 bases). Germline assignment: CDR1 LGHDT and CDR2 YNNKEL (reference sequence). V shed 3 bases and J shed 5 bases, with 21 bases lying between them. The CDR3 consists of 17 residues. The CDR3 coding sequence is TGTGCCAGCAGCCACTCCGGGGGAGCGGGCAGAGGAGATACGCAGTATTTT. Its protein product is CASSHSGGAGRGDTQYF.

The gene calls are TRBV28 and TRBJ1-2; no reliable D call. V lost 5 bases and J 4 bases, leaving 17 bases between the germline ends. The CDR3 is made up of 15 amino acids. Germline V lookup: CDR1 MDHEN, CDR2 SYDVKM. The CDR3 sequence: CASSVRLLKTYGYTF. As DNA, the CDR3 is TGTGCCAGCAGTGTCCGACTCCTTAAGACCTATGGCTACACCTTC.

V is TRBV7-3 and J is TRBJ2-2; possible D gene TRBD1, 6 bases. The CDR3 extends over 15 amino acids. In germline, CDR1 is SGHTA, CDR2 FQGTGA. V lost 2 bases and J 4 bases, leaving 11 bases between the germline ends. CDR3 amino acids: CASSLQAGATGELFF. The CDR3 bases are TGTGCCAGCAGCTTACAGGCAGGGGCCACCGGGGAGCTGTTTTTT.

The chain joins TRBV6-6 to TRBJ2-7, with D possibly TRBD1 on 6 matching bases. The germline gives CDR1 MNHNY, CDR2 SVGAGI (reference sequence). This CDR3 has 13 amino acids. V shed 7 bases and J shed 7 bases, with 17 bases lying between them. The CDR3 DNA is TGTGCCAGCAAGCTGTCAGGGGCTCGGGAGCAGTACTTC. It yields the protein CASKLSGAREQYF.

This clone was observed once. The chain combines TRBV7-9 with TRBJ2-7; 10 bases fit TRBD2. The CDR3 contains 15 residues. The trim removed 5 bases at V and 6 bases at J, leaving 10 bases unmatched. Germline CDR1 and CDR2: SEHNR and FQNEAQ (reference sequence). CDR3 sequence reads: CASSVASGRTLEQYF. The CDR3 bases are TGTGCCAGCAGCGTTGCTAGCGGGAGAACGCTCGAGCAGTACTTC.

The chain joins TRBV11-3 to TRBJ2-7; 8 bases line up with TRBD1. The CDR3 totals 14 residues. Germline V gene data show CDR1 as SGHNT and CDR2 as YENEEA. Unmatched junction bases numbered 4, after V lost 3 bases and J lost 3 bases. CDR3 amino acids: CASSFQGAGYEQYF. The CDR3 region has the DNA TGTGCCAGCAGCTTCCAGGGGGCCGGCTACGAGCAGTACTTC.

The chain links TRBV20-1 to TRBJ2-3; D uncertain. Germline CDR1 DFQATT, CDR2 SNEGSKA (reference sequence). This CDR3 has 10 residues. The V and J ends lost 5 bases and 8 bases respectively, with 8 bases between them. Here the CDR3 DNA reads TGCAGTGCTTACCTCGGTACGCAGTATTTT. Amino acid sequence: CSAYLGTQYF.

This clone occurred once. This chain uses TRBV5-4 with TRBJ1-2; D possibly corresponds to TRBD1 (5 bases). The CDR3 runs to 15 residues. CDR1 is SGHNT, CDR2 YYREEE, per germline (reference sequence). The ends were cut back, 0 bases at V and 1 base at J, with 10 bases in the middle. The CDR3 coding sequence is TGTGCCAGCAGCTTGGTCGCGGGGGATAACTATGGCTACACCTTC. Translation: CASSLVAGDNYGYTF.

This sequence joins TRBV10-3 and TRBJ2-1; D tentatively reads TRBD1 or TRBD2 (5 bases each). V lost 6 bases to trimming and J lost 8 bases, with 17 bases between them. The germline CDR1 and CDR2 sequences are ENHRY and SYGVKD. The CDR3 consists of 14 residues. CDR3 sequence reads: CAISRGTVGDEQFF. CDR3 in DNA: TGTGCCATCAGCCGAGGGACGGTCGGCGATGAGCAGTTCTTC.

The gene calls are TRBV12-3 or TRBV12-4 and TRBJ2-2, with D perhaps matching TRBD1 (5 bases). Trimming shortened V by 11 bases and J by 3 bases, and 13 bases separated the two germline ends. The CDR3 is 13 amino acids. The CDR3 loop reads CAQQGSDTGELFF. The CDR3, as DNA: TGTGCCCAGCAGGGCTCGGACACCGGGGAGCTGTTTTTT.

CDR3 amino acids: CATLGGIQEWQGYTF. CDR3 in DNA: TGTGCCACCCTGGGGGGAATACAGGAGTGGCAAGGCTACACCTTC. The chain couples TRBV28 to TRBJ1-2, with D possibly TRBD1 on 5 matching bases. CDR3 size: 15 residues. Germline values: CDR1 MDHEN, CDR2 SYDVKM. V was cut by 10 bases and J by 8 bases, with 26 bases left in between.

This sequence joins TRBV19 and TRBJ2-7; 7 bases map to TRBD1. The trim removed 5 bases at V and 2 bases at J, leaving 9 bases unmatched. The CDR3 contains 15 residues. Germline V CDR1 and CDR2: LNHDA, SQIVND (reference sequence). CDR3 nucleotide sequence: TGTGCCAGTAGTTCCGACAGGGTTTTCGCCTACGAGCAGTACTTC. As protein: CASSSDRVFAYEQYF.

This clone has just one count. V is TRBV5-1 and J is TRBJ1-1; D gene ambiguous. The CDR3 runs 13 residues. The germline V gene has CDR1 SGHRS and CDR2 YFSETQ. V was clipped by 0 bases and J by 1 base, with 4 bases between them. Written as DNA, the CDR3 is TGCGCCAGCAGCTTGGGTGAGAACACTGAAGCTTTCTTT. This codes for CASSLGENTEAFF. Combining the CDR3 with reference TRBV5-1 and TRBJ1-1 gives the whole variable domain KAGVTQTPRYLIKTRGQQVTLSCSPISGHRSVSWYQQTPGQGLQFLFEYFSETQRNKGNFPGRFSGRQFSNSRSEMNVSTLELGDSALYLCASSLGENTEAFFGQGTRLTVV.

The chain uses TRBV3-1 (or the pseudogene TRBV3-2) and TRBJ1-1, with unresolved D. In germline, CDR1 is LGHDT, CDR2 YNNKEL (reference sequence). The CDR3 contains 12 residues. The ends were cut back, 0 bases at V and 8 bases at J, with 7 bases in the middle. CDR3 coding DNA: TGTGCCAGCAGCCAAGAATGGGGAGAAGCTTTCTTT. It encodes CASSQEWGEAFF.